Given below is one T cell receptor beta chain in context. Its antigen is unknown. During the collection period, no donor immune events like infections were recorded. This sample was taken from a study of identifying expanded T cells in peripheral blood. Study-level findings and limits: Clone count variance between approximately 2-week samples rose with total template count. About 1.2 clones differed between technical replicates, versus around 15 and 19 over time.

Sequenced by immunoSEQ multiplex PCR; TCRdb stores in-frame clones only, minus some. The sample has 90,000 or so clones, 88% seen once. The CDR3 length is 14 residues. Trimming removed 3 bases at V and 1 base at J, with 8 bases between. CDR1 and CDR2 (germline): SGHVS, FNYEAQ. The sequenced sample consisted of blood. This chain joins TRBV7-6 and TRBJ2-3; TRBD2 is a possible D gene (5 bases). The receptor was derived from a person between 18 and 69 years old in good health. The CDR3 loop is CASSLGARTDTQYF. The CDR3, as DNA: TGTGCCAGCAGCTTGGGAGCCCGCACAGATACGCAGTATTTT.